This TCR beta chain is drawn from a study of CD4 T cells in relation to SARS-CoV-2 and coronaviruses. General study findings and limits: Each donor contributed either pre-pandemic or post-infection samples, not both.

CDR3 length: 15 residues. Germline loops: CDR1 MDHEN, CDR2 SYDVKM. With 3 bases removed from V and 1 base from J, the gap between germline ends came to 10 bases. Unexposed donor CD4+ T cells date from about 2011-2018, before the COVID-19 pandemic. The protocol was immunoSEQ multiplex PCR, while the TCRdb copy is restricted to in-frame clones and leaves out a portion. Found here are about 64,000 clones, about 94% of them singletons; the top ten hold approximately 0.14%. This clone occurred once. The target antigen is unknown. This clonotype was obtained from a human donor in good health. The sample comprised naive CD4+ T cells from PBMCs. As to subset: naive CD4+ T cells isolated by negative enrichment. The V call is TRBV28, the J call TRBJ1-5; D ambiguous. The CDR3 nucleotides read TGTGCCAGCAGTTTTTTGGGAAGGAGCAATCAGCCCCAGCATTTT. Its translation is CASSFLGRSNQPQHF.